Sequencing of this T cell receptor (beta chain) was carried out in a study of a mutant IDH1 vaccine in newly diagnosed glioma. The wider study: Patients were started on vaccination 4-6 weeks after radiotherapy alone, or with temozolomide cycles. Treated patients showed a male proportion of approximately 62%, a female proportion of roughly 38%, and a mean age of 40.4 years. Visit V13 took place at week 47, and visit V12 happened at week 35.

Produced via immunoSEQ multiplex PCR; TCRdb's table is partial and in-frame only. The sample holds 45,000 to 60,000 clones; 85% to 90% are singletons and the top ten take around 6%. About this clone itself: Its antigen remains unknown.

Time point here: week 35, safety follow-up. Vaccination used 300 ug of mutant IDH1 20-mer peptide per dose, with topical imiquimod. Germline CDR1 reads MNHEY; CDR2 reads SMNVEV (reference sequence). This CDR3 region has 15 residues. With 5 bases removed from V and 2 bases from J, the gap between germline ends came to 15 bases. V and J are TRBV27 and TRBJ1-2; D is unclear. The TCR sequence derives from a woman between 40 and 55 years old with glioma. The source material was PBMCs, sampled from a glioma patient whose treatment included an IDH1 peptide vaccine. The CDR3 nucleotides are TGTGCCAGCAGTCCTCAGGACCGACCGAACTATGGCTACACCTTC. This encodes CASSPQDRPNYGYTF.